This paragraph covers one T cell receptor (beta chain) sequence. With 0 bases removed from V and 8 bases from J, the gap between germline ends came to 14 bases. Germline V gene sequence: CDR1 SGDLS, CDR2 YYNGEE. This CDR3 has 15 amino acids. Unique molecular identifiers were incorporated into the prepared TCRbeta library. In TCRdb, the PCR reads were re-called with MiXCR into one record per CDR3 protein. The table shows fewer than 550,000 distinct CDR3 sequences, with about an eighth occurring only once. This sample is part of a study of T-cell reconstitution after alpha-beta-depleted transplantation in children.

The source was PBMCs, mostly from graft donor cells, collected 180 days after TCRalphabeta/CD19-depleted stem cell transplant. This TCR was recovered from a female patient between 2 and 10 years old who had a stem cell transplant for aplastic anemia, so the T cells may come from the graft donor. The chain couples TRBV9 to TRBJ1-4; D is unresolved. CDR3 in amino acids: CASSVATMRKEKLFF. CDR3 DNA: TGTGCCAGCAGCGTAGCTACGATGCGTAAGGAAAAACTGTTTTTT.